The entry below gives a single T cell receptor (beta chain) sequence along with its context. Only a few counts were recorded for this clonotype. It lacks a known antigen. Qualities for individual bases were not recorded, and no much larger clone is one base off. Systemically healthy Caucasian individuals from Russia, roughly 40 in total and aged roughly 6 to 90 years, were included as donors. Roughly 11 milliliters of peripheral blood were drawn from each donor into EDTA-treated Vacutainer tubes. Ficoll-Paque density-gradient centrifugation was used to isolate PBMCs, with at least 6.5 million per sample. Total RNA was extracted from PBMCs with Trizol reagent, with at least 6 micrograms obtained per sample. Naive CD45RAhigh/CD27high T cell percentages were measured by flow cytometry on a PBMC aliquot from every donor. The library was prepared using 5' RACE. Instrument used: Illumina HiSeq 2500. A second PCR of 7 to 11 cycles was performed with a sample-barcoded 5' primer and a J-beta primer mix. Each TCR beta cDNA molecule received a unique molecular identifier from a template-switch 5' adaptor carrying 12 random nucleotides. Each sample yielded at least 2.5 million CDR3-containing paired-end reads. First-strand cDNA synthesis was performed from all RNA using the Mint cDNA synthesis kit, with priming by a TRBC-specific oligonucleotide. All cDNA was treated with uracil-DNA glycosylase and then went through a first 18-cycle PCR with the universal primers M1SS and BC2_uni_R. The original methods were these. Each sample was normalized by randomly selecting 1 million high-quality reads, each carrying a distinct molecular identifier. Instead of being binned into consensus sequences, reads that shared molecular identifiers were thrown out. MiTCR, with a Q25 quality threshold and the strictest error-elimination algorithm, was used for CDR3 identification, clonotype clustering and error correction. Lower-bound total TCR beta diversity was estimated with a nonparametric unseen species model using Euler transformation. TCRdb passed the public sequencing reads through fastp at Q25 and MiXCR, retaining productive beta sequences. Records with the same CDR3 protein are collapsed into one entry carrying the most frequent genes and DNA. The V and J calls reflect TCRdb's pipeline rather than the authors' work. Within this sample are about 780,000 distinct CDR3 sequences, with 46% of them counted one time only. The top ten clones comprise roughly 20% of the sample.

The sample belongs to a study of blood T cells in healthy people across ages (dated by TCRdb to 2015 to 2017). A note on the overall study: In model experiments, template switching captured roughly one uniquely barcoded TCR beta cDNA molecule for every two T cells. To avoid experimental bias, donors of different ages were distributed randomly across sequencing lanes. The donors were divided into four age groups: young (average approximately 15 years), middle-aged (almost 40), aged (roughly 60) and long-lived (82). Age-related changes in TCR beta repertoire diversity were measured in the study by deep sequencing normalized with unique cDNA molecular identifiers. Two additional independent replicas of 1 million unique cDNA reads from the same blood draw were analyzed for two donors (one aged 18 to 29 and one aged 80 or older).

CDR1 is given as SGHRS and CDR2 as YFSETQ, both from the germline V gene. The CDR3, cysteine through phenylalanine, is 14 amino acids long. Just CDR3 DNA is preserved here, 42 bases in frame from base 1. V sheds 4 bases and J sheds 7 bases, leaving 15 bases between their ends. Results the study describes overall, beyond this receptor: Estimates of total diversity based on one million sequenced T cells were regarded as lower bounds and as underestimates. The percentage of naive T cells measured by flow cytometry correlated strongly with observed TCR beta diversity. As age increased, observed TCR beta diversity per million T cells dropped in a roughly linear way, and a significant reduction was already evident by age around 41. Donor CMV infection status was unknown, potentially confounding age-related changes in expanded clonotypes. Because profiling used bulk unsorted PBMCs, naive and antigen-experienced compartments could not be compared conclusively. Compared with the aged group, the long-lived group had more naive CD4+ T cells, fewer expanded clones and increased TCR diversity, suggesting age selection.

Recombination linked TRBV5-1 to TRBJ2-1; no confident D gene assignment can be made. The sequence was obtained from a man aged 80 or over in good health. Sequenced input: blood. The CDR3 protein sequence reads: CASSSLERLNEQFF. The DNA sequence follows: TGCGCCAGCAGCAGTCTAGAACGTTTAAATGAGCAGTTCTTC.